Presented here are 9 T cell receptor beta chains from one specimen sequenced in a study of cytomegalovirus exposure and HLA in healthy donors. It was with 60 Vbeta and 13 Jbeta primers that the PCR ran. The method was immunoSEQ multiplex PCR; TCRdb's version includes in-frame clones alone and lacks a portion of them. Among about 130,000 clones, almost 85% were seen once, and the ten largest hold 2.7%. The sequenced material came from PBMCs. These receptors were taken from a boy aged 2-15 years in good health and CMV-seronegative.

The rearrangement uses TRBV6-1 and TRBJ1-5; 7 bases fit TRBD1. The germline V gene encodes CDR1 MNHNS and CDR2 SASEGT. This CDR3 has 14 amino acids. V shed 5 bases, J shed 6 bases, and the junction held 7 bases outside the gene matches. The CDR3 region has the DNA TGTGCCAGCAGTTCCGACAGGGCGAGTCAGCCCCAGCATTTT. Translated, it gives CASSSDRASQPQHF.

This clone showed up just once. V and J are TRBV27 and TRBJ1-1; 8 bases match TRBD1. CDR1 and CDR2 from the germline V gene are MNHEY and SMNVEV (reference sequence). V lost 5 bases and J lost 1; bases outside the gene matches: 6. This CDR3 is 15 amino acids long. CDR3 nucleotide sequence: TGTGCCAGCAGTAAACACAGGGGGTCGAACACTGAAGCTTTCTTT. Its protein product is CASSKHRGSNTEAFF.

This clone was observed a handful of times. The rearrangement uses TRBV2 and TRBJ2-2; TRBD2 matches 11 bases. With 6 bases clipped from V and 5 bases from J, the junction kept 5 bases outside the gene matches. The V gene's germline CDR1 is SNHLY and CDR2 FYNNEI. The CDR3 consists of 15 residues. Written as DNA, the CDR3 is TGTGCCAGCAGCGCCCTAGCGGGGGGAACCGGGGAGCTGTTTTTT. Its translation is CASSALAGGTGELFF.

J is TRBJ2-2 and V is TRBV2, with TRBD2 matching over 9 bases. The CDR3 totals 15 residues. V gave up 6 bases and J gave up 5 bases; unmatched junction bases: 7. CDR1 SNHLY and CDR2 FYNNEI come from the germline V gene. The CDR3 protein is CASRAGLARTGELFF. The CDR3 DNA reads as TGTGCCAGCAGGGCAGGACTAGCGAGAACCGGGGAGCTGTTTTTT.

CDR3 loop: CASRWGGADNEQFF. The CDR3 nucleotides read TGTGCCAGTAGATGGGGGGGCGCCGACAATGAGCAGTTCTTC. This chain joins TRBV19 and TRBJ2-1, with a possible D match to TRBD2 (7 bases). Germline CDR1 reads LNHDA; CDR2 reads SQIVND (reference sequence). The CDR3 has 14 residues. The V end was cut by 6 bases, the J end by 5 bases, with 14 bases between.

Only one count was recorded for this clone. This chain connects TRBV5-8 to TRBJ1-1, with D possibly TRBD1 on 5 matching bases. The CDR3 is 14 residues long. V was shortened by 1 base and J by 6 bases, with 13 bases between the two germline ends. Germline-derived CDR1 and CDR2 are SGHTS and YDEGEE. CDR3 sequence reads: CASSLTGSSAEAFF. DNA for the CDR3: TGTGCCAGCAGCTTGACAGGCTCTTCTGCTGAAGCTTTCTTT.

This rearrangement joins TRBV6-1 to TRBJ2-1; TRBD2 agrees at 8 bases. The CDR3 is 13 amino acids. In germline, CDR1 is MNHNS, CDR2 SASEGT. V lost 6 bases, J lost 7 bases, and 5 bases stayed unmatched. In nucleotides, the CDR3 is TGTGCCAGCAGAATAATAGCGGGAAATGAGCAGTTCTTC. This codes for CASRIIAGNEQFF.

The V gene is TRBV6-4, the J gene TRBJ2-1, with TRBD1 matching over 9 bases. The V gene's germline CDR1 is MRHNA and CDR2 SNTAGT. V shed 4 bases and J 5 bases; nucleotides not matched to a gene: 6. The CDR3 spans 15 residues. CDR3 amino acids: CASSVGDRAHNEQFF. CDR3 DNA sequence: TGTGCCAGCAGTGTGGGGGACAGGGCCCACAATGAGCAGTTCTTC.

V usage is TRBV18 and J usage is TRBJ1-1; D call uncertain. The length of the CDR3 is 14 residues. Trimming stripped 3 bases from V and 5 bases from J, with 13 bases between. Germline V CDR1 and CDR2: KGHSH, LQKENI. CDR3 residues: CASSPREGWTEAFF. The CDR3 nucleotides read TGTGCCAGCTCACCCCGGGAGGGTTGGACTGAAGCTTTCTTT.